One T cell receptor beta chain is described in this entry. The data are from a study of PD-L1 blockade in urothelial cancer. The repertoire was sequenced with immunoSEQ multiplex PCR; TCRdb's copy has only in-frame clones and lacks some. Of 35,000 to 50,000 clones in the sample, 88% were seen once. Sample: PBMCs, taken around atezolizumab (anti-PD-L1) treatment. The clonotype was recovered from a woman aged 55-75 years with urothelial cancer.

The CDR3 here is CASSGNRGGETQYF. The CDR3 nucleotides read TGTGCCAGCAGCGGAAACAGGGGCGGGGAGACCCAGTACTTC. The chain uses TRBV7-2 and TRBJ2-5, with TRBD1 matching 7 bases. V trimming: 5 bases; J trimming: 5 bases; junction bases outside the gene matches: 8. Germline loops: CDR1 SGHTA, CDR2 FQGNSA. The CDR3 sequence is 14 residues long.